A single sample gave rise to the 20 T cell receptor beta chains below, sequenced in a study of cytomegalovirus exposure and HLA in healthy donors (dated by TCRdb to about 2017). The library was generated by the immunoSEQ multiplex PCR assay. For the multiplex PCR, a mixture combining 60 forward primers for TCR Vbeta segments and 13 reverse primers for TCR Jbeta segments was used. TCRdb stores this immuneACCESS table with in-frame sequences only. Part of the clones is absent; in the studies checked, under half of the shortfall reflects unresolved V genes, and no reason is known for the rest. Across this sample there are around 63,000 clones, with 65% to 85% seen only once. 2.9% of the sample rests with the top ten. The specimen was PBMCs. Source of these receptors: a woman aged 30 to 39 in good health and CMV-seronegative.

This clone has only a few counts. CDR3 protein: CSVVVGPNEQFF. As DNA, the CDR3 is TGCAGCGTTGTCGTTGGCCCCAATGAGCAGTTCTTC. The chain recombines TRBV29-1 with TRBJ2-1; D not resolved. Trimming took 4 bases from V and 6 from J, leaving 10 bases between them. Germline loops: CDR1 SQVTM, CDR2 ANQGSEA. The CDR3 has 12 residues.

The chain combines TRBV5-1 with TRBJ2-3, with 14 bases matching TRBD2. This CDR3 comprises 16 residues. V trimming: 3 bases; J trimming: 3 bases; junction bases outside the gene matches: 3. Looked up from germline, CDR1 is SGHRS and CDR2 is YFSETQ. Here the CDR3 reads CASSSGTSGSTDTQYF. CDR3 DNA: TGCGCCAGCAGCTCTGGGACTAGCGGGAGTACAGATACGCAGTATTTT.

In this sample, this clone turned up once. The chain has TRBV29-1 and TRBJ2-1; maybe TRBD2 (6 bases). The CDR3 consists of 14 residues. V was pared by 5 bases and J by 2 bases, with 13 bases between. Germline V gene data show CDR1 as SQVTM and CDR2 as ANQGSEA. CDR3 coding DNA: TGCAGCGTTCCCGGCGGGATCACCTACAATGAGCAGTTCTTC. It encodes CSVPGGITYNEQFF.

The table lists this clone with a few counts. The chain is built from TRBV4-3 and TRBJ2-3, with 7 bases fitting TRBD1. V dropped 3 bases and J dropped 2; count of bases not matched to a gene: 8. CDR1 is LGHNA and CDR2 is YSLEER in the germline V gene. The length of the CDR3 is 16 residues. CDR3 bases: TGCGCCAGCAGCCAGGTTTTAGGGGGCGTCACAGATACGCAGTATTTT. Encoded protein: CASSQVLGGVTDTQYF.

This sequence joins TRBV6-1 and TRBJ1-6; 9 nucleotides align to TRBD1. The V gene's germline CDR1 is MNHNS and CDR2 SASEGT. This CDR3 region has 14 residues. V lost 9 bases and J lost 7; bases outside the gene matches: 7. CDR3 loop: CASRTGVVNSPLHF. The CDR3 DNA is TGTGCCAGTCGGACAGGGGTGGTCAATTCACCCCTCCACTTT.

This clone appeared a few times. The chain carries TRBV9 and TRBJ1-1; D gene uncertain. The CDR3 contains 15 residues. Germline V lookup: CDR1 SGDLS, CDR2 YYNGEE. The germline V and J ends were trimmed by 3 bases and 3 bases, with 15 bases remaining between them. In DNA form, the CDR3 reads TGTGCCAGCAGCGGGGGAGGCACCGTGCACACTGAAGCTTTCTTT. This gives the protein CASSGGGTVHTEAFF.

The genes are TRBV27 and TRBJ1-2; 8 bases are a match to TRBD1. The CDR3 extends over 13 amino acids. Germline V CDR1 and CDR2: MNHEY, SMNVEV (reference sequence). With 2 bases clipped from V and 4 bases from J, the junction kept 0 bases outside the gene matches. CDR3: CASSLGQGYGYTF. CDR3 sequence (DNA): TGTGCCAGCAGTTTAGGACAGGGCTATGGCTACACCTTC.

This sequence joins TRBV6-5 and TRBJ1-2, with D uncertain. This CDR3 contains 14 residues. V dropped 4 bases and J dropped 6 bases, with 15 bases sitting between them. Per germline, CDR1 MNHEY and CDR2 SVGAGI. CDR3 protein: CASSSGEGANGYTF. For the CDR3, the DNA is TGTGCCAGCAGTTCCGGGGAAGGAGCAAATGGCTACACCTTC.

The chain is built from TRBV7-2 and TRBJ1-5; the D gene is possibly TRBD1 (5 bases). Trimming cost V 5 bases and J 4 bases, with 12 bases left between them. The CDR3 sequence is 14 residues long. From germline, CDR1 is SGHTA and CDR2 FQGNSA. The CDR3 DNA follows: TGTGCCAGCAGCCCCGGGGGGGGGAATCAGCCCCAGCATTTT. Translating gives CASSPGGGNQPQHF.

The gene calls are TRBV7-9 and TRBJ2-7; 11 nucleotides line up with TRBD2. CDR1 SEHNR and CDR2 FQNEAQ come from the germline V gene (reference sequence). This CDR3 spans 18 amino acids. This CDR3 is CSSSSIGLAGWGNHEQYV. CDR3 coding DNA: TGTTCCAGCAGCTCAATAGGACTAGCGGGCTGGGGCAACCACGAGCAGTACGTC.

This rearrangement joins TRBV5-5 to TRBJ2-7, with D unresolved. The CDR3 consists of 12 residues. Germline V gene sequence: CDR1 SGHKS, CDR2 YYEKEE (reference sequence). V lost 2 bases and J 3 bases, leaving 6 bases between the germline ends. The CDR3 loop is CASSFSNYEQYV. CDR3 DNA: TGTGCCAGCAGCTTTTCGAACTACGAGCAGTACGTC.

The chain combines TRBV30 with TRBJ1-2; D is possibly TRBD1 (5 bases). There are 12 residues in the CDR3. From germline, CDR1 is GTSNPN and CDR2 SVGIG (reference sequence). Trimming cost V 2 bases and J 7 bases, with 11 bases left between them. The CDR3 protein is CAWSYRFSGYTF. Written as DNA, the CDR3 is TGTGCCTGGAGTTACAGGTTCAGTGGCTACACCTTC.

As for this clone: The sample contains more than one DNA sequence encoding this CDR3. The chain employs TRBV6-5 and TRBJ2-2, with D perhaps TRBD1 (6 bases). The germline CDR1 and CDR2 sequences are MNHEY and SVGAGI. This CDR3 comprises 16 residues. Trimming took off 0 bases at V and 1 base at J, with 9 bases between the two ends. CDR3 DNA: TGTGCCAGCAGTTACTCGGGCAGGGGGAACACCGGGGAGCTGTTTTTT. Amino acids: CASSYSGRGNTGELFF.

The J gene is TRBJ1-3, the V gene TRBV6-6; 7 bases map to TRBD1. Germline values: CDR1 MNHNY, CDR2 SVGAGI (reference sequence). The CDR3 is made up of 16 amino acids. The V and J ends lost 0 bases and 0 bases, in that order; junction bases with no gene match: 2. The CDR3 region has the DNA TGTGCCAGCAGTTACTCCGGGACAGACTCTGGAAACACCATATATTTT. It yields the protein CASSYSGTDSGNTIYF.

The gene calls are TRBV11-3 and TRBJ2-6, with TRBD2 as a possible D gene (5 bases). The V gene's germline CDR1 is SGHNT and CDR2 YENEEA. V was pared by 1 base and J by 4 bases, with 14 bases between. The CDR3 totals 17 residues. The CDR3 region has the DNA TGTGCCAGCAGCTTAGGTAGGGCCCCGGGGGGGGCCAACGTCCTGACTTTC. As protein: CASSLGRAPGGANVLTF.

The chain recombines TRBV30 with TRBJ1-5; 10 nucleotides line up with TRBD1. Germline CDR1 reads GTSNPN; CDR2 reads SVGIG (reference sequence). J was trimmed by 4 bases and V by 5 bases; bases with no gene match: 5. This CDR3 is built from 14 residues. The DNA for the CDR3 is TGTGCCTGGGGGGGACAGGGGCCAAATCAGCCCCAGCATTTT. It specifies CAWGGQGPNQPQHF. The complete variable domain, with remaining parts taken from reference TRBV30 and TRBJ1-5, reads SQTIHQWPATLVQPVGSPLSLECTVEGTSNPNLYWYRQAAGRGLQLLFYSVGIGQISSEVPQNLSASRPQDRQFILSSKKLLLSDSGFYLCAWGGQGPNQPQHFGDGTRLSIL.

V and J are TRBV9 and TRBJ2-2; 7 positions match TRBD1. This CDR3 spans 17 amino acids. Per the germline V gene, CDR1 is SGDLS and CDR2 is YYNGEE. The trim removed 0 bases at V and 7 bases at J, leaving 12 bases unmatched. The CDR3 DNA reads TGTGCCAGCAGCGTAGTAGGGATGGCAGGGGGAATCGGGGAGCTGTTTTTT. Its protein product is CASSVVGMAGGIGELFF.

The chain links TRBV19 to TRBJ2-3; the match to TRBD2 covers 11 bases. The CDR3 runs to 15 residues. The ends lost 4 bases at V and 2 bases at J; junction bases unmatched: 2. Germline CDR1 LNHDA, CDR2 SQIVND (reference sequence). CDR3 bases: TGTGCCAGTAGTACACTAGCGGGAGTCACAGATACGCAGTATTTT. This translates into CASSTLAGVTDTQYF. Based on the CDR3 plus reference TRBV19 and TRBJ2-3, the full variable domain is DGGITQSPKYLFRKEGQNVTLSCEQNLNHDAMYWYRQDPGQGLRLIYYSQIVNDFQKGDIAEGYSVSREKKESFPLTVTSAQKNPTAFYLCASSTLAGVTDTQYFGPGTRLTVL.

This chain connects TRBV11-3 to TRBJ2-3; D ambiguous. The length of the CDR3 is 14 residues. Per the germline V gene, CDR1 is SGHNT and CDR2 is YENEEA. The V end lost 0 bases, the J end lost 2 bases, and 6 bases lay between the germline ends. DNA of the CDR3: TGTGCCAGCAGCTTAGATATATCCACAGATACGCAGTATTTT. Translating gives CASSLDISTDTQYF.

The rearrangement uses TRBV11-3 and TRBJ2-2, with 9 positions matching TRBD1. V dropped 6 bases and J dropped 4; count of bases not matched to a gene: 6. This CDR3 comprises 15 residues. From germline, CDR1 is SGHNT and CDR2 YENEEA. CDR3 DNA: TGTGCCAGCAGGTCAAGGGGACAGGGCACCGGGGAGCTGTTTTTT. This gives the protein CASRSRGQGTGELFF.